This is a list of T cell receptor beta chains from one sample in a study of human T cells and chemical hapten exposure. MiXCR was run by TCRdb on the RACE reads, yielding one entry per CDR3 protein. The profile shows 370,000 or so distinct CDR3 sequences, about 4.4% of them singletons. This material consisted of whole blood, taken in connection with sensitization to the hapten diphenylcyclopropenone (DPC). The source of these receptors is a woman aged 45-65 years with alopecia areata. Some clones in this sample may be carry-over from other donors' samples. Both conserved end residues are part of each CDR3. D genes are given only for firm matches. Expanded clones get a size class; other rows say once, few or many, or leave the size out.

j_call clone_size d_call v_call cdr3_length cdr3_aa cdr3_nt
TRBJ1-1 . . TRBV9 14 CASSVGPGVSEAFF TGTGCCAGCAGCGTAGGACCGGGGGTATCTGAAGCTTTCTTT
TRBJ1-2 many . TRBV29-1 14 CSVEPAGPNYGYTF TGCAGCGTTGAACCAGCAGGCCCGAACTATGGCTACACCTTC
TRBJ2-7 many . TRBV7-9 15 CASSPPGDVSYEQYF TGTGCCAGCAGCCCTCCCGGGGACGTCTCCTACGAGCAGTACTTC
TRBJ2-3 many . TRBV11-2 15 CASSLGYRSTDTQYF TGTGCCAGCAGCTTAGGGTACCGCAGCACAGATACGCAGTATTTT
TRBJ2-1 . . TRBV20-1 11 CSARDGSEQFF TGCAGTGCTAGAGACGGGAGTGAGCAGTTCTTC
TRBJ2-7 few TRBD2 TRBV13 16 CASSLRLAGGPYEQYF TGTGCCAGCAGCCTCAGACTAGCGGGAGGGCCGTACGAGCAGTACTTC
TRBJ1-1 many TRBD1 TRBV12-3/TRBV12-4 14 CASSRWDRAGEAFF TGTGCCAGCAGTCGATGGGACAGGGCTGGGGAAGCTTTCTTT
TRBJ2-7 few . TRBV20-1 14 CSARDRMGSYEQYF TGCAGTGCTAGAGATCGTATGGGGAGCTACGAGCAGTACTTC
TRBJ1-1 many . TRBV6-2/TRBV6-3 14 CASSYSRTALEAFF TGTGCCAGCAGTTACTCCAGGACAGCCCTTGAAGCTTTCTTT
TRBJ2-7 . . TRBV5-1 14 CASSLKGPTYEQYF TGCGCCAGCAGCTTGAAGGGCCCGACCTACGAGCAGTACTTC
TRBJ2-1 . . TRBV29-1 12 CSVEDLPSEQFF TGCAGCGTTGAAGACCTCCCAAGTGAGCAGTTCTTC
TRBJ2-1 many TRBD2 TRBV28 15 CASSRLAGGHNEQFF TGTGCCAGCAGTAGACTAGCGGGAGGGCACAATGAGCAGTTCTTC
TRBJ2-2 many TRBD1 TRBV12-3/TRBV12-4 15 CASRAPGGDTGELFF TGTGCCAGCAGGGCCCCAGGGGGCGACACCGGGGAGCTGTTTTTT
TRBJ1-2 many . TRBV29-1 15 CSVEDRKGAGYGYTF TGCAGCGTTGAAGATCGAAAAGGGGCCGGCTATGGCTACACCTTC
TRBJ2-2 many TRBD1 TRBV19 17 CASSPRPRQGVTGELFF TGTGCCAGTAGTCCGCGACCGAGACAGGGTGTCACCGGGGAGCTGTTTTTT
TRBJ1-1 many . TRBV6-1 13 CASSEWVVTEAFF TGTGCCAGCAGTGAATGGGTGGTCACTGAAGCTTTCTTT
TRBJ1-3 many . TRBV30 15 CAWSVRRISGNTIYF TGTGCCTGGAGTGTACGGCGGATTTCTGGAAACACCATATATTTT
TRBJ1-2 many TRBD1 TRBV5-1 16 CASSLVPGQGNYGYTF TGCGCCAGCAGCTTGGTTCCGGGACAGGGAAACTATGGCTACACCTTC